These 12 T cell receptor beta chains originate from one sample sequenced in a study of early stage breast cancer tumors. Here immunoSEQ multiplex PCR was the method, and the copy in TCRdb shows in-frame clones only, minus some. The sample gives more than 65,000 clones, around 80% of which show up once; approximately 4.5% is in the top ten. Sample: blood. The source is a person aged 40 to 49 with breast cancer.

CDR3 protein: CATSRGRGDGEQFF. CDR3 in DNA: TGTGCCACCAGCAGAGGCCGGGGGGATGGCGAGCAGTTCTTC. The chain joins TRBV15 to TRBJ2-1; 7 bases are a match to TRBD2. V shed 1 base, J shed 10 bases, and the junction held 7 bases outside the gene matches. Germline V gene data show CDR1 as LNHNV and CDR2 as YYDKDF (reference sequence). This CDR3 is 14 amino acids long.

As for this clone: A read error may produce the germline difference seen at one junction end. The CDR3 loop reads CASSAAVFHEQYF. The CDR3 DNA sequence: TGTGCTAGCAGCGCCGCTGTCTTTCACGAGCAGTACTTC. The chain uses TRBV7-7 and TRBJ2-7, with no clear D. Germline V gives CDR1 SSHAT, CDR2 FNYEAQ (reference sequence). CDR3 length: 13 residues.

As DNA, the CDR3 is TGCGCCAGCAGCTTGGTCCCGGGTACCCAAGAGACCCAGTACTTC. Its translation: CASSLVPGTQETQYF. The chain has TRBV5-1 and TRBJ2-5; no reliable D call. The CDR3 runs to 15 residues. Per the germline V gene, CDR1 is SGHRS and CDR2 is YFSETQ. V lost 0 bases, J lost 1 base, and 10 bases lay in between.

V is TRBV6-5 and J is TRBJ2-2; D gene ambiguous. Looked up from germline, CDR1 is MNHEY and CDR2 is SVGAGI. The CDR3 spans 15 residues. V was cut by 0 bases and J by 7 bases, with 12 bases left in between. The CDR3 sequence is CASSYSGRVNGELFF. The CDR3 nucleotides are TGTGCCAGCAGTTACTCGGGAAGGGTGAACGGGGAGCTGTTTTTT.

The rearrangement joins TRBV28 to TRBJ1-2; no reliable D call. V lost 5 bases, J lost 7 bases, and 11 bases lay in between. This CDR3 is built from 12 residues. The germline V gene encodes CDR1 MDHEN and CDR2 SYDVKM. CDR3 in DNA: TGTGCCAGCAGTCCAATGGAAGGTGGCTACACCTTC. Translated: CASSPMEGGYTF.

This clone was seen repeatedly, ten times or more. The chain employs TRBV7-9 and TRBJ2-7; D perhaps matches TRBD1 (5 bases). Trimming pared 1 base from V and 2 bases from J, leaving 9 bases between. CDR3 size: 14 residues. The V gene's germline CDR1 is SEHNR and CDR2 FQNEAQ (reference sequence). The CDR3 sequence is CASSLGTRTYEQYF. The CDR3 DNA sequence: TGTGCCAGCAGCTTAGGGACAAGAACCTACGAGCAGTACTTC.

In DNA, the CDR3 is TGCGCCAGCAGCTTGGCCTTGAACACTGAAGCTTTCTTT. The encoded protein is CASSLALNTEAFF. The gene calls are TRBV5-1 and TRBJ1-1; the D is unclear. V lost 0 bases to trimming and J lost 0 bases, with 3 bases between them. The germline V gene encodes CDR1 SGHRS and CDR2 YFSETQ. The length of the CDR3 is 13 residues.

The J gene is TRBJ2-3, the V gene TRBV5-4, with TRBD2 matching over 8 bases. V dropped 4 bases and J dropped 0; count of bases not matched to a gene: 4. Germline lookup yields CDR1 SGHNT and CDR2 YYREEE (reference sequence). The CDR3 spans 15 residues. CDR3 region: CASSPGGASTDTQYF. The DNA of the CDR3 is TGTGCCAGCAGCCCGGGGGGGGCTAGCACAGATACGCAGTATTTT.

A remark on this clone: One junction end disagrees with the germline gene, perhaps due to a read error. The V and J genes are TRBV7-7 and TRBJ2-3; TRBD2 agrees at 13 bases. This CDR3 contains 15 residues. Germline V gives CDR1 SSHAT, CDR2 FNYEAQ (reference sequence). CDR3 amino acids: CASSSTGLAGETQYF. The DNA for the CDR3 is TGTGCTAGCAGCTCGACTGGACTAGCGGGAGAGACGCAGTATTTT.

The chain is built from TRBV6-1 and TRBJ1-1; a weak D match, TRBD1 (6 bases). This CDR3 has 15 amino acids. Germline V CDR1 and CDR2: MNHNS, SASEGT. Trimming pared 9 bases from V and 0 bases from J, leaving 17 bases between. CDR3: CASAVGGYMNTEAFF. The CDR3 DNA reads TGTGCCAGTGCTGTAGGGGGATACATGAACACTGAAGCTTTCTTT.

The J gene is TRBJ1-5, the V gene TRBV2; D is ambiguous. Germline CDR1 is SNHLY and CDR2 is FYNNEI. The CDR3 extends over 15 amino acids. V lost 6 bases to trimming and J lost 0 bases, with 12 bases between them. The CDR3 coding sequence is TGTGCCAGCAGGAAAGACGACCTTAGCAATCAGCCCCAGCATTTT. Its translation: CASRKDDLSNQPQHF.

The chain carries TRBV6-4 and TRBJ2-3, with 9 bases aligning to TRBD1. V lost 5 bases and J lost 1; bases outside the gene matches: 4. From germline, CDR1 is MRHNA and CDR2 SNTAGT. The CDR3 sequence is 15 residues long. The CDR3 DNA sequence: TGTGCCAGCAGTTACCGGGACAGGGGCACAGATACGCAGTATTTT. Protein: CASSYRDRGTDTQYF.